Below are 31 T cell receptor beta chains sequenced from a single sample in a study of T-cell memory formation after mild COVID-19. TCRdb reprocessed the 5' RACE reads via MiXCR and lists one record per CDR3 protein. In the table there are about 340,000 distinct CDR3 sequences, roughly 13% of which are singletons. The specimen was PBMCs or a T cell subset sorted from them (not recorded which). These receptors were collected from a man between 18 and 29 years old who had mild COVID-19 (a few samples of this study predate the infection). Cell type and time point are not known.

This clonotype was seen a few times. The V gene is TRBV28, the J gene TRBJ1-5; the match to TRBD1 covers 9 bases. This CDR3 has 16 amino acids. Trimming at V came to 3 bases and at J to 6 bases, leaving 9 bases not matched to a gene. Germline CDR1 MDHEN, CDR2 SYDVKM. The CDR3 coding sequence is TGTGCCAGCAGTTTCGTCGGGACAGGGCCCATTCAGCCCCAGCATTTT. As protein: CASSFVGTGPIQPQHF.

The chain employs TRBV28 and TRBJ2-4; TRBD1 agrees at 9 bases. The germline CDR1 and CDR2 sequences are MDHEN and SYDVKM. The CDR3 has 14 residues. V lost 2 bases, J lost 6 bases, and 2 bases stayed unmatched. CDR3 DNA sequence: TGTGCCAGCAGTTTAACGGACAGGGGAAACATTCAGTACTTC. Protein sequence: CASSLTDRGNIQYF.

CDR3 residues: CASSLRSSGANTDTQYF. Written as DNA, the CDR3 is TGCGCCAGCAGCTTGAGGTCTAGCGGGGCCAACACAGATACGCAGTATTTT. The chain joins TRBV5-1 to TRBJ2-3, with 9 bases aligning to TRBD2. The germline gives CDR1 SGHRS, CDR2 YFSETQ. The ends lost 1 base at V and 2 bases at J; junction bases unmatched: 8. The CDR3 runs to 17 residues. Full variable domain (remainder filled in from reference TRBV5-1 and TRBJ2-3): KAGVTQTPRYLIKTRGQQVTLSCSPISGHRSVSWYQQTPGQGLQFLFEYFSETQRNKGNFPGRFSGRQFSNSRSEMNVSTLELGDSALYLCASSLRSSGANTDTQYFGPGTRLTVL.

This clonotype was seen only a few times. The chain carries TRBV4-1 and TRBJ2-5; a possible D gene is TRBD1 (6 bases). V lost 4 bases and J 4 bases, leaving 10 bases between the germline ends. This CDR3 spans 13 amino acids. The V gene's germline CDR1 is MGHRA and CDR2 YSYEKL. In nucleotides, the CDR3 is TGCGCCAGCAGCCGCTCCAGGGGAGAGACCCAGTACTTC. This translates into CASSRSRGETQYF.

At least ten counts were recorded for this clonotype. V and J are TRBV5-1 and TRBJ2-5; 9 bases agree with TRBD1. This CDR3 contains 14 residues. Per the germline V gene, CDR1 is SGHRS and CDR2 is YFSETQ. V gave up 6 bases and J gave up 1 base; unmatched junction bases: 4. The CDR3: CASTRDRVQETQYF. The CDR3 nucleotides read TGCGCCAGCACCCGGGACAGGGTCCAAGAGACCCAGTACTTC.

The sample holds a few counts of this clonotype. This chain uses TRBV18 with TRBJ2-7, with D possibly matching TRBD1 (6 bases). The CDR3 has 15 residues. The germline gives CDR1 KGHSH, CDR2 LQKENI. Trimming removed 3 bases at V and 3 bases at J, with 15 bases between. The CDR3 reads CASSPANRELYEQYF. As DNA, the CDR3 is TGTGCCAGCTCACCGGCCAACAGGGAACTCTACGAGCAGTACTTC.

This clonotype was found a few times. The chain's CDR3 is CASSQRAGEPWWDEQYV. The CDR3 DNA reads TGTGCCAGCTCCCAGCGTGCGGGGGAGCCCTGGTGGGACGAGCAGTACGTC. The V and J genes are TRBV28 and TRBJ2-7, with 7 positions matching TRBD2. This CDR3 comprises 17 residues. Germline V gives CDR1 MDHEN, CDR2 SYDVKM. The trim removed 8 bases at V and 5 bases at J, leaving 21 bases unmatched.

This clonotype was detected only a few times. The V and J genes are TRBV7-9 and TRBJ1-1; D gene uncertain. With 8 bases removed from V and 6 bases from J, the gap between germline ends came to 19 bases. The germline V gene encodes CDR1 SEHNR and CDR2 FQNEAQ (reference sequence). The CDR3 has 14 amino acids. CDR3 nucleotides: TGTGCCAGCGGCCGCGGCCCGGCTGGAGCTGAAGCTTTCTTT. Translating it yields CASGRGPAGAEAFF. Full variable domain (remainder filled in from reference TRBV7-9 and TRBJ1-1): DTGVSQNPRHKITKRGQNVTFRCDPISEHNRLYWYRQTLGQGPEFLTYFQNEAQLEKSRLLSDRFSAERPKGSFSTLEIQRTEQGDSAMYLCASGRGPAGAEAFFGQGTRLTVV.

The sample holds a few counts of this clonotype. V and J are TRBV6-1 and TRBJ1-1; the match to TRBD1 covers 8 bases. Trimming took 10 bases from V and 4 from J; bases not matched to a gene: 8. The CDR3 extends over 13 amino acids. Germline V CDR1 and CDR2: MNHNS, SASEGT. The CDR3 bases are TGTGCCACCCTTACAGGGGGTCCCACTGAAGCTTTCTTT. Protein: CATLTGGPTEAFF.

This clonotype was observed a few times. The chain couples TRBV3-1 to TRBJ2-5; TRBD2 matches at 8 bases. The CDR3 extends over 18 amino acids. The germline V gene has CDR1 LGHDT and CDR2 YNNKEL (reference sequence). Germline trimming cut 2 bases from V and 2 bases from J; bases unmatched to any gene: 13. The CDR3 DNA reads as TGTGCCAGCAGCCAACTAAGTGGCGGGGGGACCGTACAAGAGACCCAGTACTTC. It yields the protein CASSQLSGGGTVQETQYF.

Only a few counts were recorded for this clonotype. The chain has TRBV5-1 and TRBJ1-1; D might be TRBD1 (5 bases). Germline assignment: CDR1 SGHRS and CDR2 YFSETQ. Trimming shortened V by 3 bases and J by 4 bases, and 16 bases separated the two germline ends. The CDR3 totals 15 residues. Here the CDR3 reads CASSSDSGETTEAFF. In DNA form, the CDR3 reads TGCGCCAGCAGCTCTGACAGCGGAGAAACCACTGAAGCTTTCTTT. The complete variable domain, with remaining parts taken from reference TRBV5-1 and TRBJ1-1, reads KAGVTQTPRYLIKTRGQQVTLSCSPISGHRSVSWYQQTPGQGLQFLFEYFSETQRNKGNFPGRFSGRQFSNSRSEMNVSTLELGDSALYLCASSSDSGETTEAFFGQGTRLTVV.

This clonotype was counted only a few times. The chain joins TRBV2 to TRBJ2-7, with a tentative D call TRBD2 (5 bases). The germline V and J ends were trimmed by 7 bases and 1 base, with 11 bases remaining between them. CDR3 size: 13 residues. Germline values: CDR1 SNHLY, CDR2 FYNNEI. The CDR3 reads CASTPLGSYEQYF. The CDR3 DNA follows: TGTGCCAGCACCCCACTAGGGTCCTACGAGCAGTACTTC.

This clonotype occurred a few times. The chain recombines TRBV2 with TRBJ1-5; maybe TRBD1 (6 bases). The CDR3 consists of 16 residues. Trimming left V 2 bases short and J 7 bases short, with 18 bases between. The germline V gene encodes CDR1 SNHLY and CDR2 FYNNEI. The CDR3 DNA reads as TGTGCCAGCAGTGAATACAGGGCAAATGGCGACCAGCCCCAGCATTTT. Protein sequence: CASSEYRANGDQPQHF.

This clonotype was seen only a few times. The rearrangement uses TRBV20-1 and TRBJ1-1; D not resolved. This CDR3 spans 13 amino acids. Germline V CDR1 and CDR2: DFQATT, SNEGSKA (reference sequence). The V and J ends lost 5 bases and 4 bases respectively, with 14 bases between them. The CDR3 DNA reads TGCAGTGCTTTCCTCCCAGGTGGCACTGAAGCTTTCTTT. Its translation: CSAFLPGGTEAFF.

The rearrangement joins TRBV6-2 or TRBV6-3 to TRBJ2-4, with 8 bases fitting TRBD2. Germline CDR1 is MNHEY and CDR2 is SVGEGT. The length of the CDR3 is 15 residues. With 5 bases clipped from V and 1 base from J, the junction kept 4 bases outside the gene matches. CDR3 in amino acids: CASSVAGSAKNIQYF. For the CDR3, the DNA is TGTGCCAGCAGTGTAGCGGGGTCGGCCAAAAACATTCAGTACTTC.

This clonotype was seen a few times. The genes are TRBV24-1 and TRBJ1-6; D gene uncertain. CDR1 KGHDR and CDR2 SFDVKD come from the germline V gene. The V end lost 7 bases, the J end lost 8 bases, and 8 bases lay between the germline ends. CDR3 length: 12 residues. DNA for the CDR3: TGTGCCACCAGGCCCCCGGATTCACCCCTCCACTTT. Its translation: CATRPPDSPLHF.

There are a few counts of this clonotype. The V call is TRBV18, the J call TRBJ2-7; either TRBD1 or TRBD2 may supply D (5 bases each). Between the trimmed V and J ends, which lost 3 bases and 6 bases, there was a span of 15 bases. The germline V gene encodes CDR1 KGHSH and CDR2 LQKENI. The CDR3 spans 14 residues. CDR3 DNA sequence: TGTGCCAGCTCACCGGGGACGGTCGCACCCGAGCAGTACTTC. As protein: CASSPGTVAPEQYF.

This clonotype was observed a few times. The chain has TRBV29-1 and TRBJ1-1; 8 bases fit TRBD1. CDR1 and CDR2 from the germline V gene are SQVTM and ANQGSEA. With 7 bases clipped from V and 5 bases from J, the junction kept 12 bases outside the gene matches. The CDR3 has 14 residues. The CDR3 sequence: CSARTPGGRTEAFF. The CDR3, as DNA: TGCAGCGCCCGCACCCCAGGGGGCCGGACTGAAGCTTTCTTT.

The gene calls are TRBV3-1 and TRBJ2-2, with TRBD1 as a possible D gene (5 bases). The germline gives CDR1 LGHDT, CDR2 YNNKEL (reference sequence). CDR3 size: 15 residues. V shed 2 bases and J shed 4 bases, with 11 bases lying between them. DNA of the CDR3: TGTGCCAGCAGCCAATTCGGCAGGGCCACCGGGGAGCTGTTTTTT. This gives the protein CASSQFGRATGELFF.

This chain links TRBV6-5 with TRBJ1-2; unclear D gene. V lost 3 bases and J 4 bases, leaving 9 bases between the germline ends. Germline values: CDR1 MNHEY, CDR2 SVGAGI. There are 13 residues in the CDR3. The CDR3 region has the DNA TGTGCCAGCAGTTATACCCCTACCTATGGCTACACCTTC. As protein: CASSYTPTYGYTF.

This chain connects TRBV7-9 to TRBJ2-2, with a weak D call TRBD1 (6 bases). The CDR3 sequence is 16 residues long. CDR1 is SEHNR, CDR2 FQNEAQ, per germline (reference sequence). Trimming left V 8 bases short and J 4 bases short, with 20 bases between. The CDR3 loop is CASAILGAGPTGELFF. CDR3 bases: TGTGCCAGCGCGATTTTGGGGGCAGGGCCCACCGGGGAGCTGTTTTTT.

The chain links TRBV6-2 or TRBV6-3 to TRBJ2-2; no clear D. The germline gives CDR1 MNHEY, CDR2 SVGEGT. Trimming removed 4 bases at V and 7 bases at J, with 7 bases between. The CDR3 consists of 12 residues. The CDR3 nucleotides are TGTGCCAGCAGTTTCTATGGCGGGGAGCTGTTTTTT. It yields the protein CASSFYGGELFF.

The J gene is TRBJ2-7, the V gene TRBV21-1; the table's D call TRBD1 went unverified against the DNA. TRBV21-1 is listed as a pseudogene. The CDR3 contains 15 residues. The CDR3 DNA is TGTGCCAGCAGCAAAGTGGAACAGCCCCACTACGAGCAGTACGTC. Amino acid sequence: CASSKVEQPHYEQYV.

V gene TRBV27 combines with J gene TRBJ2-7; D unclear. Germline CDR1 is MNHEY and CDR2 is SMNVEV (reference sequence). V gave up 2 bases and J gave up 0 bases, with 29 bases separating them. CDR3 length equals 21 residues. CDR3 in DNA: TGTGCCAGCAGTTTAGTACGGTCCCGCGCCACCCAGGTACAAAGCTCCTACGAGCAGTACTTC. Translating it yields CASSLVRSRATQVQSSYEQYF.

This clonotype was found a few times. CDR3 protein: CASSYSSPGTGANEQYV. The DNA of the CDR3 is TGTGCCAGCAGTTACTCGAGCCCCGGGACAGGGGCCAACGAGCAGTACGTC. The V and J genes are TRBV6-5 and TRBJ2-7; TRBD1 matches at 10 bases. This CDR3 has 17 residues. J lost 5 bases, V lost 0 bases, and 10 bases had no gene match. Looked up from germline, CDR1 is MNHEY and CDR2 is SVGAGI.

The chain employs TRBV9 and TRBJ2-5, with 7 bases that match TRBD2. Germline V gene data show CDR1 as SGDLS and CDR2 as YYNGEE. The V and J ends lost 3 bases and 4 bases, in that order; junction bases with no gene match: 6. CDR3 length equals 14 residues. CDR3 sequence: CASSAGTIGETQYF. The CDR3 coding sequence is TGTGCCAGCAGCGCCGGGACTATCGGAGAGACCCAGTACTTC.

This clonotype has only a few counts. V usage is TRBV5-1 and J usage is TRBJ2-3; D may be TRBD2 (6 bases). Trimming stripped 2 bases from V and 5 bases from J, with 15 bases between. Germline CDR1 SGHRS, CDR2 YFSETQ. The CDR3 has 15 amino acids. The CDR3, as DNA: TGCGCCAGCAGCTTTGGGACTTCTTGGCTAGATACGCAGTATTTT. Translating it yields CASSFGTSWLDTQYF. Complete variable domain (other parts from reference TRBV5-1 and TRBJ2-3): KAGVTQTPRYLIKTRGQQVTLSCSPISGHRSVSWYQQTPGQGLQFLFEYFSETQRNKGNFPGRFSGRQFSNSRSEMNVSTLELGDSALYLCASSFGTSWLDTQYFGPGTRLTVL.

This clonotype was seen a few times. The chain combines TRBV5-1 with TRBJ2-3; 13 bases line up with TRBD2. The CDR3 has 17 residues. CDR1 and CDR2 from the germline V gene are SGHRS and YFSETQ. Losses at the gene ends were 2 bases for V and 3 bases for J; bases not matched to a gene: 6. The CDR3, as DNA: TGCGCCAGCAGCTTTCCGGGACTAGCGGGGTCGACAGATACGCAGTATTTT. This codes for CASSFPGLAGSTDTQYF.

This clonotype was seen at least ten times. In DNA form, the CDR3 reads TGCGCCAGCAGCCAAGGCCGGACGGTACTTACCTCTGGAAACACCATATATTTT. It encodes CASSQGRTVLTSGNTIYF. The rearrangement joins TRBV4-1 to TRBJ1-3; D remains unclear. This CDR3 is 18 amino acids long. Germline CDR1 MGHRA, CDR2 YSYEKL. Trimming pared 1 base from V and 0 bases from J, leaving 16 bases between.

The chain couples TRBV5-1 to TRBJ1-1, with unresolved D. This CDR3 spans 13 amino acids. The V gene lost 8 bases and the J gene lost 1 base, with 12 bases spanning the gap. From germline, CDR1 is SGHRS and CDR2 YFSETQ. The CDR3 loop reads CASYRRPNTEAFF. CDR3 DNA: TGCGCCAGTTATCGGCGGCCGAACACTGAAGCTTTCTTT.

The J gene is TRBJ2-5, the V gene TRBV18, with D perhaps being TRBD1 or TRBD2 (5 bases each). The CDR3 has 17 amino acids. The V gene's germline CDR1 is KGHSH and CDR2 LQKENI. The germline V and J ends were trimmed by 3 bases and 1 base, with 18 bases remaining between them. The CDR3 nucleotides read TGTGCCAGCTCACCGGCCGGGACGTTGACTTCCCAAGAGACCCAGTACTTC. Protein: CASSPAGTLTSQETQYF.